This T cell receptor beta chain came from a study of blood T cell repertoires in COVID-19. The J segment lost 2 bases and the V segment lost 2 bases, leaving 12 bases of the junction unmatched. The CDR3 consists of 19 residues. Germline V lookup: CDR1 MDHEN, CDR2 SYDVKM. This table comes from immunoSEQ multiplex PCR, and its TCRdb copy is limited to in-frame clones, with some not included. The sample holds 120,000 or so clones, 65% to 85% seen once. Enrollees, about 18 to 100 years old, lived in 24 US areas. Assignment of participants to cohorts was predicated upon participant-reported clinical history. Cohort 3 donors counted as recovered after two negative PCRs, clearance, or resolved symptoms.

The receptor was derived from a woman aged 25 to 39 who had recovered from COVID-19. The rearrangement uses TRBV28 and TRBJ2-2; 9 bases fit TRBD2. Sequences were obtained from PBMCs or T cells enriched from blood (not recorded which). The CDR3 nucleotides are TGTGCCAGCAGTTTAGATCCTAGCGGGACCTTTAACAACACCGGGGAGCTGTTTTTT. This codes for CASSLDPSGTFNNTGELFF.